One and the same sample provided the 30 T cell receptor beta chains below, sequenced in a study of cytomegalovirus exposure and HLA in healthy donors. Profiled with immunoSEQ multiplex PCR; TCRdb holds only in-frame clones, not every one. The repertoire holds 250,000 or so clones, with 87% as singletons. The sequenced sample consisted of PBMCs. The receptors here all came from a man younger than 35 in good health and CMV-seropositive.

The chain carries TRBV5-6 and TRBJ2-7; TRBD1 matches at 7 bases. The CDR3 loop spans 14 amino acids. V lost 6 bases to trimming and J lost 4 bases; unmatched junction nucleotides: 10. Germline CDR1 is SGHDT and CDR2 is YYEEEE. This CDR3 is CASTLSGTVYEQYF. The CDR3, as DNA: TGTGCCAGCACCCTTTCCGGGACAGTGTACGAGCAGTACTTC.

The V call is TRBV9, the J call TRBJ2-1; unclear D gene. This CDR3 has 12 residues. The ends were cut back, 2 bases at V and 8 bases at J, with 8 bases in the middle. Germline CDR1 reads SGDLS; CDR2 reads YYNGEE. As DNA, the CDR3 is TGTGCCAGCAGCGTCGGGCTTCATGAGCAGTTCTTC. Amino acid sequence: CASSVGLHEQFF. Drawing the rest from reference TRBV9 and TRBJ2-1, the complete variable domain is DSGVTQTPKHLITATGQRVTLRCSPRSGDLSVYWYQQSLDQGLQFLIQYYNGEERAKGNILERFSAQQFPDLHSELNLSSLELGDSALYFCASSVGLHEQFFGPGTRLTVL.

The rearrangement links TRBV2 to TRBJ1-4, with D uncertain. V lost 10 bases, J lost 4 bases, and 13 bases lay in between. The CDR3 spans 13 residues. Per the germline V gene, CDR1 is SNHLY and CDR2 is FYNNEI. The DNA of the CDR3 is TGTGCCATCGGGTTTACGGGTAATGAAAAACTGTTTTTT. Protein product: CAIGFTGNEKLFF.

The genes are TRBV4-3 and TRBJ2-1; 8 nucleotides line up with TRBD2. The CDR3 has 18 amino acids. The germline V gene has CDR1 LGHNA and CDR2 YSLEER. Unmatched junction bases numbered 8, after V lost 1 base and J lost 0 bases. For the CDR3, the DNA is TGCGCCAGCAGCCAAGGAACCACAGCGGGAGCCTCCTACAATGAGCAGTTCTTC. It translates to CASSQGTTAGASYNEQFF.

Here the CDR3 DNA reads TGTGCCTGGAGTATGGGCGCCGGGGAGCTGTTTTTT. Amino acid sequence: CAWSMGAGELFF. The V gene is TRBV30, the J gene TRBJ2-2; D unresolved. Germline-derived CDR1 and CDR2 are GTSNPN and SVGIG (reference sequence). This CDR3 is 12 amino acids long. V lost 2 bases and J 6 bases, leaving 7 bases between the germline ends.

The rearrangement joins TRBV18 to TRBJ1-2; perhaps TRBD1 as D (5 bases). CDR3 size: 13 residues. The germline V gene encodes CDR1 KGHSH and CDR2 LQKENI. V lost 4 bases, J lost 6 bases, and 12 bases lay in between. CDR3 sequence: CASSLGVDDGYTF. CDR3 nucleotide sequence: TGTGCCAGCTCACTGGGGGTAGACGATGGCTACACCTTC.

The J gene is TRBJ1-2, the V gene TRBV5-4; TRBD1 matches at 7 bases. The V gene end was trimmed by 0 bases and the J gene end by 8 bases; junction bases not matched to a gene: 4. The V gene's germline CDR1 is SGHNT and CDR2 YYREEE (reference sequence). This CDR3 has 13 residues. CDR3 region: CASSLERGRGYTF. In DNA, the CDR3 is TGTGCCAGCAGCTTGGAAAGGGGGCGAGGCTACACCTTC.

The chain carries TRBV7-2 and TRBJ2-1, with TRBD2 matching over 10 bases. V shed 3 bases, J shed 7 bases, and the junction held 6 bases outside the gene matches. CDR1 SGHTA and CDR2 FQGNSA come from the germline V gene. The CDR3 runs to 15 residues. CDR3 bases: TGTGCCAGCAGCTTGCTAGCGGGAGTGGCTAATGAGCAGTTCTTC. Amino acid sequence: CASSLLAGVANEQFF.

Regarding this clone: Other DNA sequences in the same sample also yield this CDR3. CDR3 amino acids: CASSLAGYGYTF. CDR3 nucleotide sequence: TGTGCCAGCAGTTTAGCGGGCTATGGCTACACCTTC. This chain joins TRBV28 and TRBJ1-2; D gene uncertain. Trimming took 2 bases from V and 4 from J, leaving 5 bases between them. This CDR3 contains 12 residues. Germline V lookup: CDR1 MDHEN, CDR2 SYDVKM.

The chain couples TRBV5-1 to TRBJ2-5; D not certain. Per germline, CDR1 SGHRS and CDR2 YFSETQ. The CDR3 totals 15 residues. Trimming took 0 bases from V and 0 from J, leaving 9 bases between them. The CDR3 DNA sequence: TGCGCCAGCAGCTTGGGGATGGGGTACCAAGAGACCCAGTACTTC. Its protein product is CASSLGMGYQETQYF. The full variable domain, rest sourced from reference TRBV5-1 and TRBJ2-5, is KAGVTQTPRYLIKTRGQQVTLSCSPISGHRSVSWYQQTPGQGLQFLFEYFSETQRNKGNFPGRFSGRQFSNSRSEMNVSTLELGDSALYLCASSLGMGYQETQYFGPGTRLLVL.

The chain links TRBV5-4 to TRBJ2-3; D is unclear. Germline V gene data show CDR1 as SGHNT and CDR2 as YYREEE (reference sequence). The CDR3 has 12 amino acids. V shed 0 bases and J shed 5 bases, with 4 bases lying between them. CDR3 region: CASSLGRDTQYF. Here the CDR3 DNA reads TGTGCCAGCAGCTTGGGGAGAGATACGCAGTATTTT. Drawing the rest from reference TRBV5-4 and TRBJ2-3, the complete variable domain is ETGVTQSPTHLIKTRGQQVTLRCSSQSGHNTVSWYQQALGQGPQFIFQYYREEENGRGNFPPRFSGLQFPNYSSELNVNALELDDSALYLCASSLGRDTQYFGPGTRLTVL.

V gene TRBV19 combines with J gene TRBJ1-1; D perhaps matches TRBD1 (5 bases). Germline assignment: CDR1 LNHDA and CDR2 SQIVND (reference sequence). The CDR3 covers 14 residues. Trimming took 7 bases from V and 1 from J, leaving 13 bases between them. CDR3 sequence reads: CASMVGRGNTEAFF. The CDR3 DNA is TGTGCCAGTATGGTTGGAAGGGGGAACACTGAAGCTTTCTTT.

The chain has TRBV27 and TRBJ2-6, with D tentatively TRBD1 (6 bases). The CDR3 length is 18 residues. Per the germline V gene, CDR1 is MNHEY and CDR2 is SMNVEV (reference sequence). V lost 2 bases, J lost 4 bases, and 18 bases lay in between. The CDR3 sequence: CASSLSWGRAEGANVLTF. The CDR3 DNA sequence: TGTGCCAGCAGTTTAAGCTGGGGGCGAGCGGAGGGGGCCAACGTCCTGACTTTC.

The gene calls are TRBV30 and TRBJ2-5; 8 bases align to TRBD1. With V trimmed by 1 base and J by 5 bases, 12 bases remained unmatched. This CDR3 is built from 16 residues. The germline V gene has CDR1 GTSNPN and CDR2 SVGIG (reference sequence). The CDR3 reads CAWSADPRGRVETQYF. The CDR3 DNA sequence: TGTGCCTGGAGTGCGGATCCCAGGGGGCGCGTTGAGACCCAGTACTTC.

The CDR3 nucleotides are TGTGCCAGCAGCTCCGGCACAGATACGCAGTATTTT. Protein: CASSSGTDTQYF. The rearrangement links TRBV7-9 to TRBJ2-3; D remains unclear. This CDR3 is 12 amino acids long. The germline V gene has CDR1 SEHNR and CDR2 FQNEAQ (reference sequence). The germline V and J ends were trimmed by 4 bases and 1 base, with 3 bases remaining between them.

The V call is TRBV4-1, the J call TRBJ2-3, with 8 bases that match TRBD1. CDR3 length: 16 amino acids. J lost 3 bases, V lost 5 bases, and 10 bases had no gene match. Germline V gene sequence: CDR1 MGHRA, CDR2 YSYEKL. The chain's CDR3 is CASSSRGQGGTDTQYF. The CDR3, as DNA: TGCGCCAGCAGCTCACGCGGACAGGGCGGGACAGATACGCAGTATTTT.

As concerns this clone: This sample also contains other DNA sequences that code for the same CDR3. The genes are TRBV2 and TRBJ2-5; unclear D gene. In germline, CDR1 is SNHLY, CDR2 FYNNEI. The CDR3 covers 12 residues. Trimming left V 4 bases short and J 4 bases short, with 7 bases between. The CDR3 coding sequence is TGTGCCAGCAGTGTTGATGGAGAGACCCAGTACTTC. Residues: CASSVDGETQYF. The complete variable domain, with remaining parts taken from reference TRBV2 and TRBJ2-5, reads EPEVTQTPSHQVTQMGQEVILRCVPISNHLYFYWYRQILGQKVEFLVSFYNNEISEKSEIFDDQFSVERPDGSNFTLKIRSTKLEDSAMYFCASSVDGETQYFGPGTRLLVL.

This rearrangement joins TRBV14 to TRBJ2-7; TRBD2 matches 7 bases. V lost 0 bases to trimming and J lost 6 bases; unmatched junction nucleotides: 5. The CDR3 is 14 residues long. Germline lookup yields CDR1 SGHDN and CDR2 FVKESK. The CDR3 DNA follows: TGTGCCAGCAGCCAAGATTTTGGCGGGAGCGAGCAGTACTTC. As protein: CASSQDFGGSEQYF.

The rearrangement links TRBV29-1 to TRBJ2-7, with 9 bases matching TRBD1. Germline CDR1 reads SQVTM; CDR2 reads ANQGSEA. This CDR3 comprises 13 residues. Trimming cost V 5 bases and J 2 bases; bases outside gene matches: 4. The CDR3 protein is CSVQQGAPYEQYF. Here the CDR3 DNA reads TGCAGCGTTCAACAGGGGGCCCCCTACGAGCAGTACTTC.

This rearrangement joins TRBV6-5 to TRBJ1-5; possibly TRBD1 for D (5 bases). This CDR3 comprises 14 residues. V gave up 4 bases and J gave up 5 bases, with 12 bases separating them. The germline CDR1 and CDR2 sequences are MNHEY and SVGAGI. CDR3: CASSSFGGDQPQHF. The DNA for the CDR3 is TGTGCCAGCAGTTCTTTTGGGGGGGATCAGCCCCAGCATTTT.

The chain carries TRBV6-5 and TRBJ2-1, with 8 positions matching TRBD2. Trimming removed 2 bases from V and 10 bases from J; junction bases left unmatched: 4. The CDR3 length is 13 residues. Germline values: CDR1 MNHEY, CDR2 SVGAGI. CDR3 in amino acids: CASSYGAGGEQFF. The CDR3 DNA reads TGTGCCAGCAGTTACGGTGCGGGAGGCGAGCAGTTCTTC.

The chain uses TRBV13 and TRBJ2-4; D gene uncertain. This CDR3 comprises 16 residues. V was clipped by 1 base and J by 0 bases, with 10 bases between them. Germline CDR1 PRHDT, CDR2 FYEKMQ (reference sequence). The CDR3 DNA follows: TGTGCCAGCAGCTTAGTGGGTTGGGGAGCCAAAAACATTCAGTACTTC. This encodes CASSLVGWGAKNIQYF.

This clone was seen a single time. CDR3 DNA: TGTGCCAGCAGTCCGCGTAAGGGGCAGATACTTAACTATGGCTACACCTTC. Its translation: CASSPRKGQILNYGYTF. This rearrangement joins TRBV27 to TRBJ1-2; D may be TRBD1 (5 bases). The CDR3 is made up of 17 amino acids. The germline V and J ends were trimmed by 5 bases and 1 base, with 20 bases remaining between them. Looked up from germline, CDR1 is MNHEY and CDR2 is SMNVEV (reference sequence).

The rearrangement links TRBV12-5 to TRBJ2-5; D uncertain. V shed 3 bases and J shed 4 bases, with 18 bases lying between them. Germline V gene data show CDR1 as LGHNT and CDR2 as FRNRAP. The CDR3 has 16 residues. The CDR3 nucleotides read TGTGCTAGTGGTTTATGGGTCTTTGAGGAGAGAGAGACCCAGTACTTC. This gives the protein CASGLWVFEERETQYF.

The V and J genes are TRBV5-1 and TRBJ1-1; 12 bases fit TRBD1. Losses at the gene ends were 3 bases for V and 1 base for J; bases not matched to a gene: 1. The CDR3 extends over 15 amino acids. CDR1 is SGHRS, CDR2 YFSETQ, per germline. Written as DNA, the CDR3 is TGCGCCAGCAGCTCGGGACAGGGGGCGAACACTGAAGCTTTCTTT. It yields the protein CASSSGQGANTEAFF.

The rearrangement joins TRBV7-2 to TRBJ1-2, with 9 nucleotides matching TRBD1. This CDR3 region has 14 residues. Germline assignment: CDR1 SGHTA and CDR2 FQGNSA. Losses at the gene ends were 5 bases for V and 8 bases for J; bases not matched to a gene: 9. The CDR3 nucleotides are TGTGCCAGCAGCCCAATACAGGGGGCGTGGGGCTACACCTTC. Encoded protein: CASSPIQGAWGYTF.

The chain joins TRBV5-1 to TRBJ2-5; D remains unclear. Deletions cut 4 bases from V and 5 bases from J, with 12 bases between. The CDR3 consists of 13 residues. CDR1 is SGHRS, CDR2 YFSETQ, per germline. CDR3 nucleotides: TGCGCCAGCAGCCCTGGCCTGCGGGAGACCCAGTACTTC. It specifies CASSPGLRETQYF.

The chain carries TRBV2 and TRBJ1-1; D ambiguous. The length of the CDR3 is 14 residues. CDR1 and CDR2 from the germline V gene are SNHLY and FYNNEI. V dropped 1 base and J dropped 4 bases, with 10 bases sitting between them. CDR3 in DNA: TGTGCCAGCAGTGAAGATGGCCAGACCACTGAAGCTTTCTTT. This gives the protein CASSEDGQTTEAFF. Full variable domain (missing parts from reference TRBV2 and TRBJ1-1): EPEVTQTPSHQVTQMGQEVILRCVPISNHLYFYWYRQILGQKVEFLVSFYNNEISEKSEIFDDQFSVERPDGSNFTLKIRSTKLEDSAMYFCASSEDGQTTEAFFGQGTRLTVV.

The chain links TRBV2 to TRBJ2-3; 9 bases fit TRBD1. CDR1 is SNHLY and CDR2 is FYNNEI in the germline V gene. The V segment lost 11 bases and the J segment 5 bases; nucleotides outside the gene matches: 8. This CDR3 has 13 residues. The CDR3 region is CAVPGQGIDTQYF. CDR3 DNA sequence: TGTGCCGTCCCGGGACAGGGAATAGATACGCAGTATTTT.

The gene calls are TRBV28 and TRBJ1-5; D unclear. V gave up 8 bases and J gave up 7 bases, with 12 bases separating them. CDR3 length equals 12 residues. The germline CDR1 and CDR2 sequences are MDHEN and SYDVKM. Here the CDR3 DNA reads TGTGCCAGCTTCAGTTCTCCGCAGCCCCAGCATTTT. Protein product: CASFSSPQPQHF. The full variable domain, completed using reference TRBV28 and TRBJ1-5, is DVKVTQSSRYLVKRTGEKVFLECVQDMDHENMFWYRQDPGLGLRLIYFSYDVKMKEKGDIPEGYSVSREKKERFSLILESASTNQTSMYLCASFSSPQPQHFGDGTRLSIL.